One and the same sample provided the 30 T cell receptor beta chains below, sequenced in a study of T cell changes during pregnancy in multiple sclerosis. Method: immunoSEQ multiplex PCR; TCRdb's copy keeps in-frame clones and lacks some. Among 55,000 or so clones listed, about 90% were seen once. Sequencing used CD4+ T cells from peripheral blood mononuclear cells, obtained after pregnancy. Receptor source: a female donor with multiple sclerosis, enrolled in a pregnancy study.

The V and J genes are TRBV25-1 and TRBJ2-7, with D possibly matching TRBD1 (5 bases). Germline V gives CDR1 MGHDK, CDR2 SYGVNS. Trimming stripped 1 base from V and 3 bases from J, with 10 bases between. The CDR3 length is 14 residues. CDR3 DNA: TGTGCCAGCAGTGAATTAGGGGCCGGCTACGAGCAGTACTTC. Translated: CASSELGAGYEQYF.

This chain uses TRBV6-1 with TRBJ1-2; D perhaps matches TRBD1 (5 bases). The CDR3 runs to 12 residues. Germline values: CDR1 MNHNS, CDR2 SASEGT. V lost 5 bases, J lost 3 bases, and 7 bases lay in between. The CDR3 sequence: CASSFRDYGYTF. The CDR3 coding sequence is TGTGCCAGCAGTTTCAGGGACTATGGCTACACCTTC.

This sequence joins TRBV7-9 and TRBJ1-1; a possible D gene is TRBD1 (5 bases). The CDR3 runs to 14 residues. CDR1 and CDR2 (germline): SEHNR, FQNEAQ (reference sequence). With 3 bases removed from V and 0 bases from J, the gap between germline ends came to 8 bases. CDR3 loop: CASSLSGMNTEAFF. CDR3 sequence (DNA): TGTGCCAGCAGCTTGTCAGGGATGAACACTGAAGCTTTCTTT.

The chain combines TRBV30 with TRBJ1-3; D possibly corresponds to TRBD1 (6 bases). Germline CDR1 reads GTSNPN; CDR2 reads SVGIG (reference sequence). The CDR3 totals 13 residues. With 8 bases removed from V and 0 bases from J, the gap between germline ends came to 11 bases. In DNA, the CDR3 is TGTGCCCGCGGGGGGCCCTCTGGAAACACCATATATTTT. Translation: CARGGPSGNTIYF. The entire variable domain, with the rest obtained from reference TRBV30 and TRBJ1-3, is as follows: SQTIHQWPATLVQPVGSPLSLECTVEGTSNPNLYWYRQAAGRGLQLLFYSVGIGQISSEVPQNLSASRPQDRQFILSSKKLLLSDSGFYLCARGGPSGNTIYFGEGSWLTVV.

The V and J genes are TRBV10-3 and TRBJ2-7, with TRBD1 matching over 8 bases. V shed 2 bases and J 5 bases; nucleotides not matched to a gene: 5. Germline assignment: CDR1 ENHRY and CDR2 SYGVKD. The CDR3 runs to 14 residues. This CDR3 reads CAISERTGHDEQYF. CDR3 sequence (DNA): TGTGCCATCAGTGAGAGGACAGGGCACGACGAGCAGTACTTC.

The genes are TRBV7-8 and TRBJ1-4; D gene ambiguous. Germline lookup yields CDR1 SGHVS and CDR2 FQNEAQ. The CDR3 covers 13 residues. Trimming shortened V by 4 bases and J by 8 bases, and 11 bases separated the two germline ends. CDR3 in DNA: TGTGCCAGCAGCTCGACGGGTCGGGAAAAACTGTTTTTT. It yields the protein CASSSTGREKLFF.

This chain uses TRBV5-5 with TRBJ2-5; possible D gene TRBD2, 6 bases. The V and J ends lost 7 bases and 7 bases respectively, with 20 bases between them. Germline V CDR1 and CDR2: SGHKS, YYEKEE (reference sequence). This CDR3 region has 14 residues. The CDR3: CASVGGRLGGTQYF. The DNA for the CDR3 is TGTGCCAGCGTGGGCGGTCGGCTCGGGGGGACCCAGTACTTC.

This chain links TRBV4-2 with TRBJ2-1; 14 bases fit TRBD2. From germline, CDR1 is LGHNA and CDR2 YNFKEQ. Losses at the gene ends were 0 bases for V and 5 bases for J; bases not matched to a gene: 12. The length of the CDR3 is 20 residues. In nucleotides, the CDR3 is TGTGCCAGCAGCCAAGATCTTGCCGGGACTAGCGGGGGCCGCCACAATGAGCAGTTCTTC. Residues: CASSQDLAGTSGGRHNEQFF.

This clone was seen a single time. V usage is TRBV27 and J usage is TRBJ2-7; tentatively, D is TRBD2 (5 bases). The CDR3 covers 14 residues. V lost 5 bases and J 5 bases, leaving 16 bases between the germline ends. From germline, CDR1 is MNHEY and CDR2 SMNVEV (reference sequence). In DNA, the CDR3 is TGTGCCAGCAGTAACCAACTAGGGCGGGACGAGCAGTACTTC. Protein: CASSNQLGRDEQYF.

As DNA, the CDR3 is TGTGCCAGCAGTCCCGCCACAGTGGGCAATCAGCCCCAGCATTTT. This encodes CASSPATVGNQPQHF. The chain couples TRBV6-6 to TRBJ1-5; D not certain. CDR3 length equals 15 residues. The germline V gene has CDR1 MNHNY and CDR2 SVGAGI (reference sequence). V was trimmed by 5 bases and J by 2 bases, leaving 13 bases between them.

The CDR3: CASRSNQETQYF. The CDR3 DNA reads as TGTGCCAGCAGGAGTAACCAAGAGACCCAGTACTTC. This sequence joins TRBV2 and TRBJ2-5; D call uncertain. In germline, CDR1 is SNHLY, CDR2 FYNNEI. With 6 bases removed from V and 0 bases from J, the gap between germline ends came to 5 bases. The CDR3 extends over 12 amino acids. Combining the CDR3 with reference TRBV2 and TRBJ2-5 gives the whole variable domain EPEVTQTPSHQVTQMGQEVILRCVPISNHLYFYWYRQILGQKVEFLVSFYNNEISEKSEIFDDQFSVERPDGSNFTLKIRSTKLEDSAMYFCASRSNQETQYFGPGTRLLVL.

The rearrangement uses TRBV9 and TRBJ2-2; 7 bases match TRBD2. The CDR3 is 14 amino acids. Germline assignment: CDR1 SGDLS and CDR2 YYNGEE. The ends lost 4 bases at V and 3 bases at J; junction bases unmatched: 3. CDR3 in DNA: TGTGCCAGCAGCCCCCGGGGGGACACCGGGGAGCTGTTTTTT. The encoded protein is CASSPRGDTGELFF. Full variable domain (rest looked up from reference TRBV9 and TRBJ2-2): DSGVTQTPKHLITATGQRVTLRCSPRSGDLSVYWYQQSLDQGLQFLIQYYNGEERAKGNILERFSAQQFPDLHSELNLSSLELGDSALYFCASSPRGDTGELFFGEGSRLTVL.

The DNA of the CDR3 is TGTGCCAGCAGTCCGGGAGAGACCCAGTACTTC. Its translation is CASSPGETQYF. The rearrangement joins TRBV6-6 to TRBJ2-5; no reliable D call. This CDR3 is 11 amino acids long. The germline V gene has CDR1 MNHNY and CDR2 SVGAGI (reference sequence). Trimming removed 5 bases from V and 4 bases from J, with 5 bases in between.

V is TRBV28 and J is TRBJ2-3; 7 nucleotides line up with TRBD2. Trimming took 7 bases from V and 1 from J; bases not matched to a gene: 8. The V gene's germline CDR1 is MDHEN and CDR2 SYDVKM. The CDR3 covers 15 residues. The CDR3 protein is CASNPGGSGTDTQYF. The CDR3 DNA follows: TGTGCCAGCAACCCCGGGGGGTCGGGCACAGATACGCAGTATTTT.

Here the CDR3 reads CASSTTLRDSEGYNSPLHF. The CDR3 DNA reads as TGTGCCAGTAGCACCACGCTCCGGGACAGTGAAGGCTATAATTCACCCCTCCACTTT. The chain uses TRBV19 and TRBJ1-6, with 7 bases matching TRBD1. Germline CDR1 LNHDA, CDR2 SQIVND (reference sequence). V gave up 6 bases and J gave up 3 bases; unmatched junction bases: 17. This CDR3 is built from 19 residues.

The V call is TRBV6-5, the J call TRBJ2-3, with 7 nucleotides matching TRBD1. Trimming took 0 bases from V and 5 from J; bases not matched to a gene: 8. The CDR3 sequence is 16 residues long. Germline V gene sequence: CDR1 MNHEY, CDR2 SVGAGI. The CDR3 sequence is CASSYSRGGRVDTQYF. The DNA of the CDR3 is TGTGCCAGCAGTTACTCGAGAGGGGGCCGGGTAGATACGCAGTATTTT.

The V and J genes are TRBV9 and TRBJ2-2; 13 bases map to TRBD2. CDR3 size: 18 residues. Per germline, CDR1 SGDLS and CDR2 YYNGEE. V shed 4 bases and J 6 bases; nucleotides not matched to a gene: 12. The CDR3 bases are TGTGCCAGCAGCCCTCGGACTAGCGGGGGTTGGGCCGCCGGGGAGCTGTTTTTT. Encoded protein: CASSPRTSGGWAAGELFF.

The genes are TRBV7-3 and TRBJ1-5; no definite D call. Germline values: CDR1 SGHTA, CDR2 FQGTGA. The CDR3 covers 15 residues. With 3 bases removed from V and 9 bases from J, the gap between germline ends came to 18 bases. The CDR3 protein is CASSLGPAVGRPQHF. In DNA form, the CDR3 reads TGTGCCAGCAGCTTGGGCCCTGCCGTCGGCAGGCCCCAGCATTTT.

The rearrangement uses TRBV5-4 and TRBJ1-2; D is ambiguous. Deletions cut 2 bases from V and 4 bases from J, with 9 bases between. The CDR3 covers 13 residues. Per germline, CDR1 SGHNT and CDR2 YYREEE (reference sequence). CDR3 region: CASSFPGIYGYTF. CDR3 sequence (DNA): TGTGCCAGCAGCTTCCCCGGGATCTATGGCTACACCTTC.

This chain links TRBV27 with TRBJ1-5; D may be TRBD1 (5 bases). The V gene lost 3 bases and the J gene lost 2 bases, with 14 bases spanning the gap. The germline gives CDR1 MNHEY, CDR2 SMNVEV (reference sequence). The CDR3 consists of 16 residues. CDR3 sequence reads: CASSLTSGMGNQPQHF. The CDR3 DNA reads TGTGCCAGCAGTTTGACGTCAGGGATGGGCAATCAGCCCCAGCATTTT.

The chain recombines TRBV6-5 with TRBJ2-7; TRBD2 aligns across 9 bases. The CDR3 has 15 residues. Trimming at V came to 2 bases and at J to 0 bases, leaving 2 bases not matched to a gene. Per germline, CDR1 MNHEY and CDR2 SVGAGI. CDR3 protein: CASSYRSGGSYEQYF. CDR3 bases: TGTGCCAGCAGTTACCGTAGCGGGGGCTCCTACGAGCAGTACTTC.

V gene TRBV7-9 combines with J gene TRBJ1-2, with 7 bases fitting TRBD1. The length of the CDR3 is 14 residues. Germline CDR1 is SEHNR and CDR2 is FQNEAQ (reference sequence). V lost 1 base and J lost 2; bases outside the gene matches: 1. CDR3 loop: CASSLGQGNYGYTF. Written as DNA, the CDR3 is TGTGCCAGCAGCTTAGGACAGGGCAACTATGGCTACACCTTC.

This clone was seen once. The chain has TRBV6-1 and TRBJ2-3; D possibly corresponds to TRBD2 (6 bases). The V end was cut by 8 bases, the J end by 8 bases, with 20 bases between. This CDR3 contains 14 residues. CDR1 and CDR2 from the germline V gene are MNHNS and SASEGT. CDR3 DNA sequence: TGTGCCAGCTTGGGGACTGCTTGGTCTGGTACGCAGTATTTT. Amino acids: CASLGTAWSGTQYF.

The chain links TRBV19 to TRBJ2-6; 8 nucleotides align to TRBD2. J was trimmed by 3 bases and V by 1 base; bases with no gene match: 2. The CDR3 spans 16 residues. Germline assignment: CDR1 LNHDA and CDR2 SQIVND (reference sequence). CDR3 DNA: TGTGCCAGTAGTATAGCGGGGGGGTTTGGGGCCAACGTCCTGACTTTC. It encodes CASSIAGGFGANVLTF.

The V and J genes are TRBV7-9 and TRBJ1-2; 7 bases fit TRBD1. The CDR3 sequence is 14 residues long. J lost 2 bases, V lost 5 bases, and 5 bases had no gene match. Germline CDR1 SEHNR, CDR2 FQNEAQ (reference sequence). CDR3 sequence: CASSIDRDNYGYTF. The CDR3 DNA reads TGTGCCAGCAGCATCGACAGGGACAACTATGGCTACACCTTC. Drawing the rest from reference TRBV7-9 and TRBJ1-2, the complete variable domain is DTGVSQNPRHKITKRGQNVTFRCDPISEHNRLYWYRQTLGQGPEFLTYFQNEAQLEKSRLLSDRFSAERPKGSFSTLEIQRTEQGDSAMYLCASSIDRDNYGYTFGSGTRLTVV.

This chain connects TRBV7-9 to TRBJ2-3, with D possibly matching TRBD2 (5 bases). Germline assignment: CDR1 SEHNR and CDR2 FQNEAQ (reference sequence). The CDR3 length is 14 residues. V lost 3 bases and J lost 5, with 12 bases in between. The CDR3 is CASSFGVVGDTQYF. Here the CDR3 DNA reads TGTGCCAGCAGCTTCGGGGTTGTGGGAGATACGCAGTATTTT. Filled out from reference TRBV7-9 and TRBJ2-3, the complete variable domain reads DTGVSQNPRHKITKRGQNVTFRCDPISEHNRLYWYRQTLGQGPEFLTYFQNEAQLEKSRLLSDRFSAERPKGSFSTLEIQRTEQGDSAMYLCASSFGVVGDTQYFGPGTRLTVL.

This chain uses TRBV19 with TRBJ2-1, with 8 bases lining up with TRBD1. This CDR3 has 15 residues. Unmatched junction bases numbered 13, after V lost 3 bases and J lost 12 bases. Germline V lookup: CDR1 LNHDA, CDR2 SQIVND (reference sequence). The DNA of the CDR3 is TGTGCCAGTAGTATCCCCGGACAGGGCCCTCTTGGGCAGTTCTTC. It translates to CASSIPGQGPLGQFF. The variable domain in full, with the rest retrieved from reference TRBV19 and TRBJ2-1, is DGGITQSPKYLFRKEGQNVTLSCEQNLNHDAMYWYRQDPGQGLRLIYYSQIVNDFQKGDIAEGYSVSREKKESFPLTVTSAQKNPTAFYLCASSIPGQGPLGQFFGPGTRLTVL.

The chain recombines TRBV7-3 with TRBJ2-1; 16 bases agree with TRBD2. Germline V gene lookup returns CDR1 SGHTA and CDR2 FQGTGA. CDR3 size: 15 residues. V dropped 5 bases and J dropped 8; count of bases not matched to a gene: 3. The CDR3 protein is CASSLGLAGGYEQFF. In DNA, the CDR3 is TGTGCCAGCAGCCTGGGACTAGCGGGGGGGTATGAGCAGTTCTTC.

The V and J genes are TRBV9 and TRBJ2-2; D is undetermined. With 4 bases removed from V and 6 bases from J, the gap between germline ends came to 10 bases. Germline V gene data show CDR1 as SGDLS and CDR2 as YYNGEE. The CDR3 extends over 13 amino acids. The CDR3 nucleotides are TGTGCCAGCAGCCCCTCTAGACCCGGGGAGCTGTTTTTT. This gives the protein CASSPSRPGELFF.

The J gene is TRBJ2-4, the V gene TRBV20-1; D gene ambiguous. The CDR3 spans 10 residues. Germline-derived CDR1 and CDR2 are DFQATT and SNEGSKA (reference sequence). V lost 5 bases, J lost 8 bases, and 7 bases lay in between. DNA of the CDR3: TGCAGTGCTCGAGGCGACATTCAGTACTTC. The encoded protein is CSARGDIQYF.